This T cell receptor beta chain was observed in a study of cytomegalovirus exposure and HLA in healthy donors. Study-level points and caveats: Around 160 TCR beta chains were listed as cytomegalovirus-associated. For cytomegalovirus status, the classifier reportedly gave diagnoses with high specificity and sensitivity. TCR sequences were mostly rare, though some public TCRs occurred in many donors. Testing in vitro showed a few CMV-associated chains specific for CMV antigens.

In the case of this clone: Its specificity is not known.

The CDR3 covers 13 residues. Unmatched junction bases numbered 3, after V lost 5 bases and J lost 4 bases. Germline V CDR1 and CDR2: KGHSH, LQKENI. The method was immunoSEQ multiplex PCR; TCRdb's version includes in-frame clones alone and lacks a portion of them. The sample yields under 200,000 clones, approximately 96% seen once. Sequenced material: PBMCs. The clonotype originates from a young woman in good health and CMV-seronegative. The V call is TRBV18, the J call TRBJ1-1, with TRBD1 matching over 8 bases. The CDR3 coding sequence is TGTGCCAGCTCAACAGGGGGGGGCACTGAAGCTTTCTTT. Translating it yields CASSTGGGTEAFF.